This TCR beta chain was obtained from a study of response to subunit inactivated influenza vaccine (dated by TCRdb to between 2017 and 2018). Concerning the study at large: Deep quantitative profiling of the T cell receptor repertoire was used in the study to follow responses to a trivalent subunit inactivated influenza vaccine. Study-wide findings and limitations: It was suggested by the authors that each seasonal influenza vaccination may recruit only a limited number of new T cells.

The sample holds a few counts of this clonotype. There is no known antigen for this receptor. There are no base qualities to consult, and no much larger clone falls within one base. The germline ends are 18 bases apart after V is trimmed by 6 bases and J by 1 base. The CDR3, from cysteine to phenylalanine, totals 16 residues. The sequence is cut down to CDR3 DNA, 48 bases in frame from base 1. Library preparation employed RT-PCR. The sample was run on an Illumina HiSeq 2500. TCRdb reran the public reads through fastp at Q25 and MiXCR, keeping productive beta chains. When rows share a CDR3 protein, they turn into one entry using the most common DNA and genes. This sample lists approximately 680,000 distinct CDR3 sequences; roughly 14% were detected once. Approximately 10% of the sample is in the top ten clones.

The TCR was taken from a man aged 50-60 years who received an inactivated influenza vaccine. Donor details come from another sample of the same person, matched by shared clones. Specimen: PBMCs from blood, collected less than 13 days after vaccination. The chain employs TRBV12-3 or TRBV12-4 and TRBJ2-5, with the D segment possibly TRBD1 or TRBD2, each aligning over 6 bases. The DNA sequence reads TGTGCCAGCAGCTTCCAGGGGAGGTGGGTCCAAGAGACCCAGTACTTC. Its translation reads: CASSFQGRWVQETQYF.